Detailed here is one T cell receptor (beta chain). What it recognizes is unknown. From germline, CDR1 is LNHDA and CDR2 SQIVND (reference sequence). The CDR3 contains 14 residues. Trimming cost V 5 bases and J 7 bases; bases outside gene matches: 7. The sample originates from a study of cytomegalovirus exposure and HLA in healthy donors. The wider study: The Caucasian-associated ancestry cluster contained about 80% of the approximately 430 genotyped donors.

Study outcomes and limitations: After further analysis at a later stage, 16,951 TCR beta sequences were associated with HLA alleles at 0.05 false discovery rate. Researchers reported in a later analysis that a missense DCLRE1C variant was tied to TCR beta V- and J-gene trimming. An apparent linkage of common viral pathogens to several of the most significant clusters emerged in a later analysis.

Primers: 60 Vbeta forward and 13 Jbeta reverse. TCRdb's table, derived via immunoSEQ multiplex PCR, lists solely in-frame clones and lacks some. The top ten hold 2.6% of the sample, which has 200,000 to 250,000 clones, almost 70% seen once. This receptor was obtained from a man aged 40-49 years in good health and CMV-seropositive. Sequenced: PBMCs. V and J are TRBV19 and TRBJ2-1; 8 positions match TRBD1. The CDR3 nucleotides are TGTGCCAGTAGTTTTGAAGACAGGGGAAATGAGCAGTTCTTC. Residues: CASSFEDRGNEQFF.